Listed below are T cell receptor beta chains from one sample, sequenced in a study of CD8+ T cells in alopecia areata. Some clones are missing from TCRdb's copy, which holds only in-frame ones; the method was immunoSEQ multiplex PCR. The sample has 150,000 to 200,000 clones; over 50% are singletons. This specimen consisted of CD4+ T cells sorted from blood, obtained at week 0. Receptors originate from a human donor with alopecia areata. CDR3s include the opening cysteine and the closing phenylalanine or tryptophan. Each record gives: J gene, D gene, clone size, V gene, CDR3 DNA, CDR3 protein. D genes are given only for firm matches. The size field is filled for only some rows; it gives once, few, many or a size class.

j_call: TRBJ1-2; d_call: -; clone_size: few; v_call: TRBV25-1; cdr3_nt: TGTGCCAGCAGTAGTGAGGGAAACTATGGCTACACCTTC; cdr3_aa: CASSSEGNYGYTF
j_call: TRBJ1-6; d_call: TRBD1; clone_size: -; v_call: TRBV5-6; cdr3_nt: TGTGCCAGCAGCCCGGGACAGGCTAGGTCACCCCTCCACTTT; cdr3_aa: CASSPGQARSPLHF
j_call: TRBJ2-5; d_call: TRBD2; clone_size: -; v_call: TRBV18; cdr3_nt: TGTGCCAGCTCACCATCGGGGGGAAGAGAGACCCAGTACTTC; cdr3_aa: CASSPSGGRETQYF
j_call: TRBJ2-7; d_call: -; clone_size: -; v_call: TRBV27; cdr3_nt: TGTGCCAGCAGTTTAAAACTCTTCTACGAGCAGTACTTC; cdr3_aa: CASSLKLFYEQYF
j_call: TRBJ1-5; d_call: TRBD1; clone_size: -; v_call: TRBV11-2; cdr3_nt: TGTGCCAGCAGCCCTACAGGGGGCAATCAGCCCCAGCATTTT; cdr3_aa: CASSPTGGNQPQHF
j_call: TRBJ1-6; d_call: -; clone_size: -; v_call: TRBV9; cdr3_nt: TGTGCCACTGCCCGCTCACCCCTCCACTTT; cdr3_aa: CATARSPLHF
j_call: TRBJ1-5; d_call: -; clone_size: -; v_call: TRBV25-1; cdr3_nt: TGTGCCAGCAGTGAAGAGGAGGGAAGCCGGCCCCAGCATTTT; cdr3_aa: CASSEEEGSRPQHF
j_call: TRBJ1-5; d_call: -; clone_size: -; v_call: TRBV15; cdr3_nt: TGTGCCACCAGCAAGGCCCTCCCAATGGGCAATCAGCCCCAGCATTTT; cdr3_aa: CATSKALPMGNQPQHF
j_call: TRBJ1-2; d_call: TRBD1; clone_size: few; v_call: TRBV29-1; cdr3_nt: TGCAGCGTTGCGGCGGGACAGAGATATGGCTACACCTTC; cdr3_aa: CSVAAGQRYGYTF
j_call: TRBJ1-6; d_call: -; clone_size: -; v_call: TRBV11-2; cdr3_nt: TGTGCCAGCAGCTTAGGGTGGGGGAATTCACCCCTCCACTTT; cdr3_aa: CASSLGWGNSPLHF
j_call: TRBJ2-1; d_call: -; clone_size: -; v_call: TRBV30; cdr3_nt: TGTGCCTGGAGTGTAAGGAGGGGGTACAGGAACAATGAGCAGTTCTTC; cdr3_aa: CAWSVRRGYRNNEQFF
j_call: TRBJ2-1; d_call: TRBD1; clone_size: -; v_call: TRBV2; cdr3_nt: TGTGCCAGCAGGGAAGACAGGGGGCGGAATGAGCAGTTCTTC; cdr3_aa: CASREDRGRNEQFF
j_call: TRBJ1-6; d_call: -; clone_size: -; v_call: TRBV30; cdr3_nt: TGTGCCTGGAAAGACGGCGGGACTTCTATGCGTTCGGCCCTCCACTTT; cdr3_aa: CAWKDGGTSMRSALHF
j_call: TRBJ2-7; d_call: -; clone_size: -; v_call: TRBV19; cdr3_nt: TGTGCCAGTAGCATCAGAACAGGGTCCCACGAGCAGTACTTC; cdr3_aa: CASSIRTGSHEQYF
j_call: TRBJ2-7; d_call: -; clone_size: -; v_call: TRBV30; cdr3_nt: TGTGCCTGGGGTACGCAGGGCAGGGGGCAGTACTTC; cdr3_aa: CAWGTQGRGQYF
j_call: TRBJ2-2; d_call: -; clone_size: few; v_call: TRBV6-5; cdr3_nt: TGTGCCAGCAGCCTGACGATTGGGTACGGGGAGCTGTTTTTT; cdr3_aa: CASSLTIGYGELFF
j_call: TRBJ2-7; d_call: -; clone_size: once; v_call: TRBV15; cdr3_nt: TGTGCCACCAGCAGAGAAAAGAGCTTCTACGAGCAGTACTTC; cdr3_aa: CATSREKSFYEQYF
j_call: TRBJ2-3; d_call: TRBD2; clone_size: -; v_call: TRBV29-1; cdr3_nt: TGCAGCGTCATCGGACTAGCGGCTAACACAGATACGCAGTATTTT; cdr3_aa: CSVIGLAANTDTQYF
j_call: TRBJ2-5; d_call: -; clone_size: -; v_call: TRBV18; cdr3_nt: TGTGCCAGCTCAGTATCGATCCAAGAGACCCAGTACTTC; cdr3_aa: CASSVSIQETQYF
j_call: TRBJ2-7; d_call: -; clone_size: -; v_call: TRBV30; cdr3_nt: TGTGCCTGGAGTGTACCAGGGCTTCCCTCCTACGAGCAGTACTTC; cdr3_aa: CAWSVPGLPSYEQYF
j_call: TRBJ2-5; d_call: -; clone_size: few; v_call: TRBV21-1; cdr3_nt: TGTGCCAGCAGCTCCCCCAGGGTCAACCAAGAGACCCAGTACTTC; cdr3_aa: CASSSPRVNQETQYF
j_call: TRBJ2-1; d_call: -; clone_size: -; v_call: TRBV4-1; cdr3_nt: TGCGCCAGCAGCCAACCGGGACTCCTTTATGAGCAGTTCTTC; cdr3_aa: CASSQPGLLYEQFF
j_call: TRBJ1-2; d_call: -; clone_size: -; v_call: TRBV4-1; cdr3_nt: TGCGCCAGCAGCCAAGAGAGGGCAGGGCTGGATGGCTACACCTTC; cdr3_aa: CASSQERAGLDGYTF
j_call: TRBJ1-2; d_call: -; clone_size: few; v_call: TRBV4-1; cdr3_nt: TGCGCCAGCAGCCAAGTTCCGACGGCGGGGGGCGACTATGGCTACACCTTC; cdr3_aa: CASSQVPTAGGDYGYTF
j_call: TRBJ1-5; d_call: -; clone_size: few; v_call: TRBV30; cdr3_nt: TGTGCCTGGAGTTTTCAGGGTAGCAATCAGCCCCAGCATTTT; cdr3_aa: CAWSFQGSNQPQHF
j_call: TRBJ1-1; d_call: -; clone_size: -; v_call: TRBV30; cdr3_nt: TGTGCCTGGAGTGTATCAAGCGGTGTAGGGTACACTGAAGCTTTCTTT; cdr3_aa: CAWSVSSGVGYTEAFF
j_call: TRBJ2-7; d_call: TRBD1; clone_size: -; v_call: TRBV5-1; cdr3_nt: TGCGCCAGCAGCTTACCCGGGACAGTGGAAGAGCAGTACTTC; cdr3_aa: CASSLPGTVEEQYF
j_call: TRBJ2-1; d_call: TRBD2; clone_size: -; v_call: TRBV7-9; cdr3_nt: TGTGCCAGCAGCCCACGGGAGGCAGGGAGGTACAATGAGCAGTTCTTC; cdr3_aa: CASSPREAGRYNEQFF
j_call: TRBJ1-5; d_call: -; clone_size: -; v_call: TRBV5-4; cdr3_nt: TGTGCCAGCAGCCGGTGGGGAGGCAATCAGCCCCAGCATTTT; cdr3_aa: CASSRWGGNQPQHF
j_call: TRBJ1-5; d_call: -; clone_size: few; v_call: TRBV7-2; cdr3_nt: TGTGCCAGCAGTAATTATTGGGGACAGCCCCAGCATTTT; cdr3_aa: CASSNYWGQPQHF
j_call: TRBJ1-2; d_call: -; clone_size: -; v_call: TRBV7-2; cdr3_nt: TGTGCCAGCAGTCTCGGCCAGAACTATGGCTACACCTTC; cdr3_aa: CASSLGQNYGYTF
j_call: TRBJ2-7; d_call: TRBD2; clone_size: -; v_call: TRBV10-3; cdr3_nt: TGTGCCATCAGTGAAGGGTTAGCGGGTAGCTCCTACGAGCAGTACTTC; cdr3_aa: CAISEGLAGSSYEQYF
j_call: TRBJ1-4; d_call: -; clone_size: -; v_call: TRBV29-1; cdr3_nt: TGCAGCGTTGCAGCAACTAATGAAAAACTGTTTTTT; cdr3_aa: CSVAATNEKLFF
j_call: TRBJ1-6; d_call: TRBD1; clone_size: -; v_call: TRBV19; cdr3_nt: TGTGCCAGTAGTAGGGGACAGAATAATTCACCCCTCCACTTT; cdr3_aa: CASSRGQNNSPLHF
j_call: TRBJ1-1; d_call: TRBD1; clone_size: -; v_call: TRBV5-1; cdr3_nt: TGCGCCAGCAGCTTATCGGGACAGGGGGTTACTGAAGCTTTCTTT; cdr3_aa: CASSLSGQGVTEAFF
j_call: TRBJ2-7; d_call: TRBD2; clone_size: few; v_call: TRBV29-1; cdr3_nt: TGCAGCGGGGGGGAGGGCTCCTACGAGCAGTACTTC; cdr3_aa: CSGGEGSYEQYF
j_call: TRBJ2-1; d_call: -; clone_size: -; v_call: TRBV20-1; cdr3_nt: TGCAGTGCTGGGGTAGCGGAGCAGTTCTTC; cdr3_aa: CSAGVAEQFF
j_call: TRBJ2-1; d_call: TRBD1; clone_size: -; v_call: TRBV5-6; cdr3_nt: TGTGCCAGCAGCTTGGATGGCTGGGGACAGGGGGGCAATGAGCAGTTCTTC; cdr3_aa: CASSLDGWGQGGNEQFF
j_call: TRBJ2-7; d_call: -; clone_size: few; v_call: TRBV6-5; cdr3_nt: TGTGCCAGCAGTTTTCGTCGGGGGCCGACCTACGAGCAGTACTTC; cdr3_aa: CASSFRRGPTYEQYF
j_call: TRBJ2-3; d_call: -; clone_size: few; v_call: TRBV29-1; cdr3_nt: TGCAGCGTTGCCTTCCCGATCACAGATACGCAGTATTTT; cdr3_aa: CSVAFPITDTQYF
j_call: TRBJ2-6; d_call: -; clone_size: -; v_call: TRBV7-3; cdr3_nt: TGTGCCAGCAGCCCGGTCGGCGGGGCTGGGGCCAACGTCCTGACTTTC; cdr3_aa: CASSPVGGAGANVLTF
j_call: TRBJ2-3; d_call: -; clone_size: -; v_call: TRBV29-1; cdr3_nt: TGCAGCGTTGAATGGCTAGCTAAGGATACGCAGTATTTT; cdr3_aa: CSVEWLAKDTQYF
j_call: TRBJ2-1; d_call: TRBD2; clone_size: -; v_call: TRBV7-8; cdr3_nt: TGTGCCAGCAGCTTAGGGGTTAGCGGGGGGTACAATGAGCAGTTCTTC; cdr3_aa: CASSLGVSGGYNEQFF
j_call: TRBJ2-3; d_call: -; clone_size: -; v_call: TRBV7-9; cdr3_nt: TGTGCCAGCCCATCCGGGGGGCAGAGTAGCACAGATACGCAGTATTTT; cdr3_aa: CASPSGGQSSTDTQYF
j_call: TRBJ2-2; d_call: TRBD2; clone_size: -; v_call: TRBV5-1; cdr3_nt: TGCGCCAGCACCACGACTAGCGGGGGCGACACCGGGGAGCTGTTTTTT; cdr3_aa: CASTTTSGGDTGELFF
j_call: TRBJ2-7; d_call: -; clone_size: -; v_call: TRBV7-6; cdr3_nt: TGTGCCAGCAGCGCGGTGGGACTTGGCCGGGGCGAGCAGTACTTC; cdr3_aa: CASSAVGLGRGEQYF
j_call: TRBJ2-3; d_call: TRBD2; clone_size: -; v_call: TRBV9; cdr3_nt: TGTGCCAGCAGCGTATCCGGGGGGTCCACAGATACGCAGTATTTT; cdr3_aa: CASSVSGGSTDTQYF
j_call: TRBJ1-2; d_call: -; clone_size: few; v_call: TRBV30; cdr3_nt: TGTGCCTGGAGTGTGGAACCGGACGGATATGGCTACACCTTC; cdr3_aa: CAWSVEPDGYGYTF